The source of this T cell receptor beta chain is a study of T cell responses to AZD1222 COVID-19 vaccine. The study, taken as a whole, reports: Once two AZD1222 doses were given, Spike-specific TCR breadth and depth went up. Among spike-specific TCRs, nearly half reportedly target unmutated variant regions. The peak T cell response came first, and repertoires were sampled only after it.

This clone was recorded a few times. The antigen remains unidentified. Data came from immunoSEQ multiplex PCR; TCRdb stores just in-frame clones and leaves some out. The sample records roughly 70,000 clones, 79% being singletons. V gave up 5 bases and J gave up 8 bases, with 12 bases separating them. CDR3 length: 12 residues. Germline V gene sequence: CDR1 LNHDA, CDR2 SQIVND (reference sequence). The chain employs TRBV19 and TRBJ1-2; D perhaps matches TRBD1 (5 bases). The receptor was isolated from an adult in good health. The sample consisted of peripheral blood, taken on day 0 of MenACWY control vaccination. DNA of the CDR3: TGTGCCAGTAGTGGGGCGTTTAGAGGCTACACCTTC. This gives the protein CASSGAFRGYTF.